This T cell receptor (beta chain) was obtained from a study of cytomegalovirus exposure and HLA in healthy donors. Study-level findings and limits: Subsequent analysis revealed that first-cohort TCR clusters tended to co-occur in the 100 to 150 validation repertoires. Accounts indicate the classifier identified cytomegalovirus status with strong specificity and sensitivity.

V was trimmed by 4 bases and J by 7 bases, leaving 19 bases between them. This CDR3 region has 15 residues. Germline assignment: CDR1 SGHTA and CDR2 FQGNSA. This clone was recorded only once. The antigen is not known. Assay: immunoSEQ multiplex PCR; the TCRdb copy retains only in-frame clones and omits some. The table shows tens of thousands of clones, with approximately 80% occurring only once. The validation cohort, a group of 90 to 150 subjects, included the donors and was separate from the approximately 660-subject first cohort. Sequenced sample: PBMCs. This chain joins TRBV7-2 and TRBJ1-2; D may be TRBD1 (5 bases). The TCR was taken from a man aged 30 to 45 in good health and CMV-seronegative. The CDR3 here is CASSSAMGGWGGYTF. The CDR3 DNA reads as TGTGCCAGCAGCTCGGCGATGGGGGGGTGGGGTGGCTACACCTTC.